This TCR beta chain was captured by sequencing in a study of OX40 agonist ivuxolimab in advanced cancers. About the research overall: Checkpoint inhibitors had been given previously to roughly 36% of patients.

On this clone: The antigen remains unidentified.

Looked up from germline, CDR1 is MGHRA and CDR2 is YSYEKL. This CDR3 spans 20 amino acids. V lost 2 bases and J 0 bases, leaving 20 bases between the germline ends. Sequenced by immunoSEQ multiplex PCR; TCRdb stores in-frame clones only, minus some. The profile shows tens of thousands of clones, 80% to 90% of them singletons. Study findings and constraints: Both CD4+ and CD8+ T cell populations in blood had undergone clonal expansion by week 6 at 0.1 to 3.0 mg/kg.

Sequencing used CD4+ or CD8+ T cells sorted from blood, obtained in a trial of the OX40 agonist ivuxolimab. The chain has TRBV4-1 and TRBJ2-6, with unresolved D. This sequence was found in an adult with an advanced solid tumor such as melanoma, head and neck, liver or kidney cancer. CDR3 loop: CASSQRPDTTVVSGANVLTF. CDR3 DNA sequence: TGCGCCAGCAGCCAAAGACCCGACACCACAGTAGTCTCTGGGGCCAACGTCCTGACTTTC.